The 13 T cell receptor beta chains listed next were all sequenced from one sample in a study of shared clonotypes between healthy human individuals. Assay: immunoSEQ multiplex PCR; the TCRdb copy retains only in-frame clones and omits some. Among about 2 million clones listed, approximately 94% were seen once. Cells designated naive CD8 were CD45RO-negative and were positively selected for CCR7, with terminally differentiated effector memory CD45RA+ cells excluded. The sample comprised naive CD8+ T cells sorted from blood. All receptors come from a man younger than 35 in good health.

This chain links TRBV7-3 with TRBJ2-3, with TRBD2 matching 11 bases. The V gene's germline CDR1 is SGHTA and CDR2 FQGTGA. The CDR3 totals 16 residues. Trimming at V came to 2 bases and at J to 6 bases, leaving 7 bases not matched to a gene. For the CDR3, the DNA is TGTGCCAGCAGCTTATCTAGCGGGGGGATCTTGGATACGCAGTATTTT. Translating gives CASSLSSGGILDTQYF.

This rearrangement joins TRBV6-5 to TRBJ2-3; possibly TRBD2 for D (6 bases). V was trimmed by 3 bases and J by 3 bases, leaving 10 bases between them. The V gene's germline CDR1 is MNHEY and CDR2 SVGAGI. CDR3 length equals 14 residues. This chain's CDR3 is CASSYREDTDTQYF. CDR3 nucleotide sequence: TGTGCCAGCAGTTATAGGGAGGATACAGATACGCAGTATTTT.

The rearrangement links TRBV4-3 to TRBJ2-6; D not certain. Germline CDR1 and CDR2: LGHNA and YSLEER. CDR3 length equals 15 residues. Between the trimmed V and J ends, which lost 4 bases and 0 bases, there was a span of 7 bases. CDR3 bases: TGCGCCAGCAGCCCAAGGGACTCTGGGGCCAACGTCCTGACTTTC. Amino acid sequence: CASSPRDSGANVLTF.

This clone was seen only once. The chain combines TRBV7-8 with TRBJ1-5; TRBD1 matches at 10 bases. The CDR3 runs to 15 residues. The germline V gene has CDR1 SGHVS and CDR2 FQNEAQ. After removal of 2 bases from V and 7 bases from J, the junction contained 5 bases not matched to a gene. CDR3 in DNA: TGTGCCAGCAGCTTACTTGGGACAGGGGACCAGCCCCAGCATTTT. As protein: CASSLLGTGDQPQHF.

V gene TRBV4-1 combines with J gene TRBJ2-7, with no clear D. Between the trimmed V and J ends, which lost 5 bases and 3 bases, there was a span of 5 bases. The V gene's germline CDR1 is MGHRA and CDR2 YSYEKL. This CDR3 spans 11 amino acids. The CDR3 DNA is TGCGCCAGCAGCGTTGGCTACGAGCAGTACTTC. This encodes CASSVGYEQYF.

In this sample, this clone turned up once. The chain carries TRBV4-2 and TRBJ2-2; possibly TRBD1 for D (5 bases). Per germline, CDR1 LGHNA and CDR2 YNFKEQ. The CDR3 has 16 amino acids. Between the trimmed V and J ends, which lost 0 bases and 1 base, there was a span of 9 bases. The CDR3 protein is CASSQEGRENTGELFF. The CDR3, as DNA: TGTGCCAGCAGCCAAGAGGGCAGGGAGAACACCGGGGAGCTGTTTTTT.

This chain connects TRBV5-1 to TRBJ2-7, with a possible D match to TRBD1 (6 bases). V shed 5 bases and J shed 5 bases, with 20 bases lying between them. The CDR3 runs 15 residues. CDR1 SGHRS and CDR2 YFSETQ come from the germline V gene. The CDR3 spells CASSQVPGALDEQYF. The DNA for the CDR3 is TGCGCCAGCAGTCAAGTCCCAGGGGCGTTGGACGAGCAGTACTTC.

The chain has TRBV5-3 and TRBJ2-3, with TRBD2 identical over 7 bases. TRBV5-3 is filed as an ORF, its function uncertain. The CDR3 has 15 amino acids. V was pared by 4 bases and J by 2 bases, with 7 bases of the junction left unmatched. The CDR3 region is CARSQAGDHTDTQYF. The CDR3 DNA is TGTGCCAGAAGCCAGGCGGGGGACCACACAGATACGCAGTATTTT.

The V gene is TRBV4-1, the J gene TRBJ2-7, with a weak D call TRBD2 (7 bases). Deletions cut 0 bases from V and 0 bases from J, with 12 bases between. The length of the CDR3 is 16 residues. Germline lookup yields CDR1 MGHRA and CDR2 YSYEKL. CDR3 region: CASSQEEGGASYEQYF. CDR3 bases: TGCGCCAGCAGCCAAGAGGAAGGGGGGGCCTCCTACGAGCAGTACTTC.

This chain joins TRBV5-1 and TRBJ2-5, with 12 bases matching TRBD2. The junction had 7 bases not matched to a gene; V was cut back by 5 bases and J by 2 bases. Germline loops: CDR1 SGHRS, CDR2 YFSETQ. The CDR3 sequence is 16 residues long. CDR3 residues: CASSTETSGGQETQYF. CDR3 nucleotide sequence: TGCGCCAGCAGTACCGAGACTAGCGGGGGACAAGAGACCCAGTACTTC.

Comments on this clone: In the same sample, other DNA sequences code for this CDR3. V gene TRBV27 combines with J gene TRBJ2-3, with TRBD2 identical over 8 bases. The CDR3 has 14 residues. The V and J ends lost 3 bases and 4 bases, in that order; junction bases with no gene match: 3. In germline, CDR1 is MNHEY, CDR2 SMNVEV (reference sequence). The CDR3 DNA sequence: TGTGCCAGCAGTTTCGGGGGGGCCTCAGATACGCAGTATTTT. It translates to CASSFGGASDTQYF.

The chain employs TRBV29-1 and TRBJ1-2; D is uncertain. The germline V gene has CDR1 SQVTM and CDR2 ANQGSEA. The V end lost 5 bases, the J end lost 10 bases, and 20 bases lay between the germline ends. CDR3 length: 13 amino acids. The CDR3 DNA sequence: TGCAGCGTTCCAACCCTGGGCGGAAGGGACTACACCTTC. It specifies CSVPTLGGRDYTF. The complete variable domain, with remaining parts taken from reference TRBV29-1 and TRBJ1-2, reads SAVISQKPSRDICQRGTSLTIQCQVDSQVTMMFWYRQQPGQSLTLIATANQGSEATYESGFVIDKFPISRPNLTFSTLTVSNMSPEDSSIYLCSVPTLGGRDYTFGSGTRLTVV.

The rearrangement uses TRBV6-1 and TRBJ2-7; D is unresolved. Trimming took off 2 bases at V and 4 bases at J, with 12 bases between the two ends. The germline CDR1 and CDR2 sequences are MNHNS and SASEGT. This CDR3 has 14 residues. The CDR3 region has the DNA TGTGCCAGCAGTGAAAGGGCGAGCAGATACGAGCAGTACTTC. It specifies CASSERASRYEQYF.